This paragraph covers one TCR beta chain sequence. The specificity of this receptor is unknown. No per-base quality is available; no much larger clone lies one base away. The sample's time point label, in plain terms: around 4 weeks on oral tofacitinib. This specimen's treatment or condition label, per the study, means: oral pan-JAK inhibitor, 5-10 mg twice daily. Peripheral blood and lesional scalp punch biopsies were obtained from patients with alopecia areata. PBMCs were isolated by density centrifugation and stained for CD3, CD4 and CD8, and CD4+ and CD8+ T cells were sorted on a FACSAria. The library was built by means of the immunoSEQ multiplex PCR assay. For TCR sequencing, RNA was extracted from every sample and reverse transcribed into cDNA to serve as template. SuperScript III was used to make first-strand cDNA, primed with a 2:1 mix of oligo-dT and random hexamers. A synthetic immune receptor repertoire was used to gauge amplification bias, and whatever bias remained was removed computationally. The original pipeline was this. Raw reads were preprocessed to remove errors, and CDR3 was defined according to IMGT conventions as the region from the conserved cysteine to phenylalanine. To get clonality, Shannon entropy was normalized by log2 of the number of productive unique TCRs and the result was subtracted from 1. Whether each scalp clone was CD4 or CD8 was inferred by checking scalp TCRbeta sequences against the CD4 and CD8 repertoires from sorted blood. TCRdb retrieved this table from immuneACCESS and kept in-frame rearrangements only. Not all clones are present; in checked studies, unresolved V genes account for under half, and no reason is known for the remainder. The DNA gave D and trimming, while V, J and clone size come from that table. The sample includes about 150,000 clones, with roughly 50% observed a single time. In total, the top ten clones hold roughly 15% of the sample.

The sample is drawn from a study of CD8+ T cells in alopecia areata (dated by TCRdb to the late 2010s). Regarding the study in general: The treated patients took part in an open-label pilot trial in which moderate-to-severe alopecia areata was treated with oral tofacitinib at 5 to 10 mg twice daily. Tofacitinib was given for 6 to 18 months, followed by 6 months of follow-up off drug to assess delayed response and recurrence. For the treated patients, the SALT score, which quantifies what percentage of scalp surface area is affected, served as the measure of disease severity. High-throughput TCRbeta sequencing was used to examine T cell clonal expansion in alopecia areata in both the C3H/HeJ mouse model and human patients. Human TCRbeta sequencing covered scalp tissue and sorted CD4+ and CD8+ peripheral blood T cells from patchy and totalis/universalis alopecia areata patients and healthy controls. Biopsies were taken from tofacitinib-treated patients at baseline and again at 4 and 24 weeks into treatment, and several of those patients also had a later scalp biopsy. Scalp clonality was compared among normal scalp (n=4), patchy alopecia areata scalp (n=8), and alopecia totalis/universalis scalp (n=8). RNA was obtained with the PAXgene miRNA kit for fixed scalp, the miRNeasy kit for PBMCs, and the RNeasy kit for mouse skin. TCRbeta CDR3 regions were amplified by immunoSEQ multiplex PCR using 35 Vbeta forward and 13 Jbeta reverse primers.

The paper's findings and limits, for the study overall: Shared TCR sequences between patients were less evident than in mice, which may be partly attributable to HLA diversity in the patient population. Compared with normal scalp, lesional scalp had higher clonality and more expanded CD8+ clones, particularly in alopecia totalis/universalis, a pattern that suggests antigenic drive. Tofacitinib significantly lowered scalp clonality and the number of expanded CD8+ clones among the top 100 scalp clones. Because the treated cohort was small and included a single nonresponder, larger studies are needed to assess links between baseline CD8+ expansion and response. During tofacitinib treatment, many expanded lesional clones stuck around in both scalp and blood, and this persistence may partly explain why relapse happens after treatment is stopped. Resident alphabeta T cells in normal human skin are also sequenced, complicating scalp TCR repertoire analysis, unlike mouse skin dominated by gammadelta T cells.

This specimen consisted of CD8+ T cells sorted from blood, obtained at week 4, from a patient treated with tofacitinib. The TCR was taken from a human donor with alopecia areata.

The DNA sequence reads TGTGCCAGCAGCATGGAACTAGCGGGGGGCCCCTACAATGAGCAGTTCTTC. Its coded protein is CASSMELAGGPYNEQFF. The chain couples TRBV5-6 to TRBJ2-1, and 12 junctional nucleotides match TRBD2. V loses 4 bases at its end and J loses 2 bases; junction bases beyond the gene matches: 7. From the cysteine through the phenylalanine, the CDR3 covers 17 amino acids. Of all the DNA, just the CDR3 is kept, 51 bases in frame from base 1. Taken from the germline V gene, the CDR1 and CDR2 loops are SGHDT and YYEEEE.